This is a list of T cell receptor beta chains from one sample in a study of blood T cell repertoires in COVID-19. The assay was immunoSEQ multiplex PCR, and TCRdb's table has in-frame clones only and misses some. Found here are over 70,000 clones, roughly nine tenths of them singletons; the top ten hold just over 2.5%. The sample was peripheral blood. The receptors originated from a man in his fifties with COVID-19, enrolled during active disease. The CDR3 runs from the conserved cysteine through the conserved F or W. A D gene is named only where the DNA matches it firmly. Clone size is given for some rows only: seen once, a few or many times, or a class if the clone is expanded.

TRBD1,-,TRBJ1-3,TRBV5-1,TGCGCCAGCAGCTTGGCGGGACAGGGAAACACCATATATTTT,CASSLAGQGNTIYF
-,-,TRBJ2-7,TRBV6-2/TRBV6-3,TGTGCCAGCAGTTACCCCCTGTCGGGACACCGATACGAGCAGTACTTC,CASSYPLSGHRYEQYF
TRBD1,-,TRBJ2-7,TRBV19,TGTGCCAGTTCTCGGACAGGGTTCTACGAGCAGTACTTC,CASSRTGFYEQYF
-,once,TRBJ2-2,TRBV19,TGTGCCAGTAGTATAAGCGTGAACACCGGGGAGCTGTTTTTT,CASSISVNTGELFF
-,-,TRBJ1-2,TRBV7-9,TGTGCCAGCAGCTTTTCCAGGGGTCGCTATGGCTACACCTTC,CASSFSRGRYGYTF
TRBD2,-,TRBJ2-7,TRBV6-1,TGTGCCAGCAGTGAGTTAGCGGGACCCTACGAGCAGTACTTC,CASSELAGPYEQYF
-,-,TRBJ1-2,TRBV4-3,TGCGCCAGCAGCCAAGGTCGGGTTTATGATGGCTACACCTTC,CASSQGRVYDGYTF
-,-,TRBJ1-6,TRBV6-5,TGTGCCAGCACGGCTAGTTATAATTCACCCCTCCACTTT,CASTASYNSPLHF
-,once,TRBJ2-3,TRBV28,TGTGCCAGCAGTTTGTCTCCATTGAAAGGGGAAATCACAGATACGCAGTATTTT,CASSLSPLKGEITDTQYF
-,-,TRBJ2-6,TRBV9,TGTGCCAGCAGCCCAGAGGGGGTCGGGGCCAACGTCCTGACTTTC,CASSPEGVGANVLTF
TRBD1,-,TRBJ1-5,TRBV4-1,TGCGCCAGCAGCCAGAACAGGGGGAATCAGCCCCAGCATTTT,CASSQNRGNQPQHF
-,-,TRBJ1-1,TRBV30,TGTGCCTTCGGACGGGGGGTTATGAACACTGAAGCTTTCTTT,CAFGRGVMNTEAFF
TRBD2,-,TRBJ2-7,TRBV18,TGTGCCAGCTCACCTGATACTAGCGGGAAAAGGCAGTACTTC,CASSPDTSGKRQYF
TRBD2,-,TRBJ2-4,TRBV6-2/TRBV6-3,TGTGCCAGCAGTTTTCTGGGACTAGCGGGAGAAGAGGACATTCAGTACTTC,CASSFLGLAGEEDIQYF
TRBD2,once,TRBJ2-5,TRBV5-1,TGCGCCAGCAGCTTGGCTAGCGGGGATCAAGAGACCCAGTACTTC,CASSLASGDQETQYF
TRBD2,-,TRBJ2-5,TRBV29-1,TGCAGCGTTAGGGGACTAGCGGGGGGAGAGACCCAGTACTTC,CSVRGLAGGETQYF
TRBD2,-,TRBJ2-1,TRBV30,TGTGCCTGGGAGCGGGGGCAGGGGCACCCTCCACAGTTCTTC,CAWERGQGHPPQFF
TRBD1,few,TRBJ2-3,TRBV29-1,TGCAGCGTTGAAACCCCGACAGGGTTCACAGATACGCAGTATTTT,CSVETPTGFTDTQYF
TRBD2,-,TRBJ2-1,TRBV6-5,TGTGCCAGCAGTTACTCCGGGACTAGCGGGAGCAATGAGCAGTTCTTC,CASSYSGTSGSNEQFF
-,-,TRBJ1-4,TRBV2,TGTGCCAGCAGTGAAACCGGGGATGTGGCTAATGAAAAACTGTTTTTT,CASSETGDVANEKLFF
TRBD1,-,TRBJ1-3,TRBV5-1,TGCGCCAGCAGCCCAGGGGGAAGTGGGTTGTATGGAAACACCATATATTTT,CASSPGGSGLYGNTIYF
-,-,TRBJ1-2,TRBV3-1/TRBV3-2,TGTGCCAGCAGCTCTAGGACGGGGATAGGTCCTATTTATGGCTACACCTTC,CASSSRTGIGPIYGYTF
-,-,TRBJ2-5,TRBV4-3,TGCGCCAGCAGCCAAGGTGGAACAGGGAGTCAGACCCAGTACTTC,CASSQGGTGSQTQYF
-,-,TRBJ2-3,TRBV5-5,TGTGCCAGCAGCTTGGGTCAGACAGGATGGGATACGCAGTATTTT,CASSLGQTGWDTQYF
-,-,TRBJ1-5,TRBV19,TGTGCCAGTAGTATGTGGCGTGGGCAGGGCCACAATCAGCCCCAGCATTTT,CASSMWRGQGHNQPQHF
TRBD2,-,TRBJ2-5,TRBV4-1,TGCGCCAGGCCACTCACTAGCGAAGAGACCCAGTACTTC,CARPLTSEETQYF
-,-,TRBJ2-3,TRBV21-1,TGTGCCAGCAGCAAAGAAAGCGGGAGGGCCCCCACAGATACGCAGTATTTT,CASSKESGRAPTDTQYF
-,-,TRBJ2-3,TRBV7-2,TGTGCCAGCAGAATTTCGGGCACAGATACGCAGTATTTT,CASRISGTDTQYF
-,-,TRBJ2-1,TRBV5-6,TGTGCCAGCAGCTTGGACCACAGCTCCTACAATGAGCAGTTCTTC,CASSLDHSSYNEQFF
-,-,TRBJ1-5,TRBV10-2,TGCGCCAGCAGTGAGTCTGGTGGGAGGCCCCAGCATTTT,CASSESGGRPQHF
TRBD2,-,TRBJ2-6,TRBV4-1,TGCGCCAGCAGCCCGAGTAGCGGGAGCTCTGGGGCCAACGTCCTGACTTTC,CASSPSSGSSGANVLTF
TRBD2,-,TRBJ2-1,TRBV10-1,TGCGCCAGCAGTGTTAATAGCGGGAACGGTGAGCAGTTCTTC,CASSVNSGNGEQFF
TRBD2,-,TRBJ2-1,TRBV19,TGTGCCAGTAGTATGCGGGGACTAGCGGCCCAACCCACCTACAATGAGCAGTTCTTC,CASSMRGLAAQPTYNEQFF
TRBD2,-,TRBJ2-1,TRBV24-1,TGTGCCACCAGTGATGCAAACTCTAGCGGAGAGCAGTTCTTC,CATSDANSSGEQFF
TRBD1,-,TRBJ1-4,TRBV27,TGTGCCAGCAGCCTTACCTTCAACCAGGGGGCGAATGAAAAACTGTTTTTT,CASSLTFNQGANEKLFF
-,few,TRBJ2-2,TRBV10-3,TGTGCCATCGCCCGCGAGTTTAGCACCGGGGAGCTGTTTTTT,CAIAREFSTGELFF
-,-,TRBJ2-7,TRBV28,TGTGCCAGCAGTCAACCCCCCCGCAGTCACGAGCAGTACTTC,CASSQPPRSHEQYF
TRBD2,once,TRBJ2-3,TRBV9,TGTGCCAGCAGCGTAGTTAGCGGGAGGGTCGGAGATACGCAGTATTTT,CASSVVSGRVGDTQYF
-,-,TRBJ2-7,TRBV11-2,TGTGCCAGCAGCGCCGGGACTCCCGAGCAGTACTTC,CASSAGTPEQYF
-,-,TRBJ2-2,TRBV3-1/TRBV3-2,TGTGCCAGCAATATGAACACCGGGGAGCTGTTTTTT,CASNMNTGELFF
-,-,TRBJ2-7,TRBV29-1,TGCAGCGTTGCGGGCCAGGGGTTCGGCTACGAGCAGTACTTC,CSVAGQGFGYEQYF
-,-,TRBJ1-1,TRBV5-6,TGTGCCAGCAGCTTGGTAGGGGTCGGGACTGAAGCTTTCTTT,CASSLVGVGTEAFF
TRBD1,-,TRBJ2-5,TRBV5-1,TGCGCCAGCAGCTTGGAGGGACAGGGATGGGAGACCCAGTACTTC,CASSLEGQGWETQYF
-,-,TRBJ1-4,TRBV6-1,TGTGCCAGCAGTGAAGCAGGCCGGGTTCGCGAAAAACTGTTTTTT,CASSEAGRVREKLFF
-,-,TRBJ2-3,TRBV11-1,TGTGCCAGCAGTTTACGCCGGACAGATACGCAGTATTTT,CASSLRRTDTQYF
-,-,TRBJ2-5,TRBV6-2/TRBV6-3,TGTGCCAGCAGCTTACCATCGGGGGGCGGGGAGACCCAGTACTTC,CASSLPSGGGETQYF
-,few,TRBJ2-5,TRBV5-1,TGCGCCAGCAGCTCCTCCGAGGAGACCCAGTACTTC,CASSSSEETQYF
-,-,TRBJ1-6,TRBV7-9,TGTGCCAGCAGCTCCTCGGGTGGGTTCTCCTATAATTCACCCCTCCACTTT,CASSSSGGFSYNSPLHF
-,-,TRBJ2-7,TRBV29-1,TGCAGCGTTGAAGATCGGGGATCGGCCTACGAGCAGTACTTC,CSVEDRGSAYEQYF
-,-,TRBJ2-1,TRBV6-2/TRBV6-3,TGTGCCAGCAGTCCCCGGACTCACTACAATGAGCAGTTCTTC,CASSPRTHYNEQFF
TRBD1,-,TRBJ1-4,TRBV6-6,TGTGCCAGCAGTGACGGGGACAGGAGGGAAAAACTGTTTTTT,CASSDGDRREKLFF
-,-,TRBJ1-1,TRBV3-1/TRBV3-2,TGTGCCAGCAGCCGTTTTCGGGGGATGAACACTGAAGCTTTCTTT,CASSRFRGMNTEAFF